This TCR beta chain was retrieved from a study of control samples from healthy donors and cancer patients. The germline V gene has CDR1 GTSNPN and CDR2 SVGIG (reference sequence). This CDR3 spans 15 amino acids. V was pared by 2 bases and J by 3 bases, with 17 bases between. Generated by immunoSEQ multiplex PCR, the TCRdb table keeps only in-frame clones and is missing some. The sample shows 100,000 to 150,000 clones, roughly nine tenths of them seen only once. The chain joins TRBV30 to TRBJ2-7; D perhaps matches TRBD2 (6 bases). The specimen was blood. This clonotype was obtained from a man aged 18-30 years in good health. CDR3 sequence: CAWSREGGASYEQYF. The CDR3, as DNA: TGTGCCTGGAGTCGGGAAGGCGGGGCGAGCTACGAGCAGTACTTC.